This passage covers 25 T cell receptor beta chains from one sample sequenced in a study of T cells in Graves' hyperthyroidism and ophthalmopathy. Amplified TCR beta CDR3 regions came from RNA transcripts. First-round RT-PCR targeting the TCR CDR3 was performed with the HTBI primer set. TCRdb re-called the multiplex PCR reads with MiXCR, one entry per CDR3 protein. The sample has about 210,000 distinct CDR3 sequences, under 20% seen once; the top ten hold approximately 46%. The sample taken for sequencing was blood. These receptors originate from a man between 50 and 59 years old with Graves' hyperthyroidism.

This clonotype was found a few times. The J gene is TRBJ2-7, the V gene TRBV28; D is possibly TRBD1 (5 bases). Trimming removed 8 bases at V and 3 bases at J, with 17 bases between. The CDR3 is 14 amino acids. Germline values: CDR1 MDHEN, CDR2 SYDVKM. CDR3 in DNA: TGTGCCAGCGGATCCTCTCAGGGCCACTACGAGCAGTACTTC. It specifies CASGSSQGHYEQYF. Full variable domain (remainder filled in from reference TRBV28 and TRBJ2-7): DVKVTQSSRYLVKRTGEKVFLECVQDMDHENMFWYRQDPGLGLRLIYFSYDVKMKEKGDIPEGYSVSREKKERFSLILESASTNQTSMYLCASGSSQGHYEQYFGPGTRLTVT.

The sample holds many counts of this clonotype. V and J are TRBV10-1 and TRBJ2-7; D remains unclear. The germline CDR1 and CDR2 sequences are WNHNN and SYGVQD (reference sequence). The CDR3 covers 15 residues. V lost 2 bases and J 5 bases, leaving 16 bases between the germline ends. Here the CDR3 reads CASSETVDTRNEQYF. CDR3 nucleotides: TGCGCCAGCAGTGAGACTGTCGACACCCGGAACGAGCAGTACTTC.

This clonotype was counted between two and nine times. This may come from a read error, since a much larger clone is one base off. In this CDR3 the conserved last residue, phenylalanine or tryptophan, is missing, so a read error is likely. This sequence joins TRBV12-3 or TRBV12-4 and TRBJ2-7; a possible D gene is TRBD1 (5 bases). V was shortened by 7 bases and J by 5 bases, with 15 bases between the two germline ends. The CDR3 sequence is 13 residues long. The chain's CDR3 is CASTRQQGDEQYL. CDR3 nucleotides: TGTGCCAGCACTCGCCAGCAGGGTGACGAGCAGTACCTC.

This sequence joins TRBV12-3 or TRBV12-4 and TRBJ2-5; D possibly corresponds to TRBD2 (5 bases). The CDR3 covers 14 residues. Trimming cost V 5 bases and J 4 bases, with 14 bases left between them. The CDR3 nucleotides read TGTGCCAGCAGTATGGGAGTCACGGGAGAGACCCAGTACTTC. This codes for CASSMGVTGETQYF.

This clonotype was seen repeatedly, ten times or more. The chain has TRBV12-3 or TRBV12-4 and TRBJ2-2, with 9 positions matching TRBD1. The CDR3 loop spans 14 amino acids. Trimming took 6 bases from V and 6 from J; bases not matched to a gene: 5. Written as DNA, the CDR3 is TGTGCCAGCAGCTTCGGACAGGGGTCCGGGGAGCTGTTTTTT. Its protein product is CASSFGQGSGELFF.

The chain links TRBV28 to TRBJ1-5; 7 bases are shared with TRBD1. Looked up from germline, CDR1 is MDHEN and CDR2 is SYDVKM. The trim removed 3 bases at V and 6 bases at J, leaving 8 bases unmatched. CDR3 length: 15 residues. Written as DNA, the CDR3 is TGTGCCAGCAGTTTGGACAGTCCAGGGGGTCAGCCCCAGCATTTT. This translates into CASSLDSPGGQPQHF. Together with reference TRBV28 and TRBJ1-5, the CDR3 gives the full variable domain: DVKVTQSSRYLVKRTGEKVFLECVQDMDHENMFWYRQDPGLGLRLIYFSYDVKMKEKGDIPEGYSVSREKKERFSLILESASTNQTSMYLCASSLDSPGGQPQHFGDGTRLSIL.

The rearrangement links TRBV2 to TRBJ1-1, with D possibly being TRBD1 (5 bases). Trimming pared 6 bases from V and 4 bases from J, leaving 15 bases between. Germline V CDR1 and CDR2: SNHLY, FYNNEI. This CDR3 comprises 14 residues. DNA for the CDR3: TGTGCCAGCAGCCAACAGGCCCGAGTCACTGAAGCTTTCTTT. This sequence encodes CASSQQARVTEAFF.

There are many counts of this clonotype. The V gene is TRBV2, the J gene TRBJ1-4; no reliable D call. Germline lookup yields CDR1 SNHLY and CDR2 FYNNEI. V lost 5 bases to trimming and J lost 0 bases, with 13 bases between them. The CDR3 sequence is 16 residues long. This chain's CDR3 is CASSFLTASTNEKLFF. Written as DNA, the CDR3 is TGTGCCAGCAGTTTCCTCACGGCCTCAACTAATGAAAAACTGTTTTTT.

This clonotype has just a few counts. The chain links TRBV7-9 to TRBJ2-7, with unresolved D. Germline CDR1 reads SEHNR; CDR2 reads FQNEAQ (reference sequence). The ends were cut back, 4 bases at V and 3 bases at J, with 16 bases in the middle. This CDR3 has 15 residues. This CDR3 reads CASSSSEISNYEQYF. CDR3 DNA sequence: TGTGCCAGCAGCTCCTCAGAGATAAGCAACTACGAGCAGTACTTC.

Many counts were recorded for this clonotype. CDR3 sequence (DNA): TGTGCCAGCAGCCAAGCCGATGAGCAGTTCTTC. This gives the protein CASSQADEQFF. The chain couples TRBV3-1 to TRBJ2-1; no clear D gene. From germline, CDR1 is LGHDT and CDR2 YNNKEL (reference sequence). The CDR3 runs to 11 residues. With 1 base removed from V and 8 bases from J, the gap between germline ends came to 3 bases.

This clonotype has ten or more counts. The chain combines TRBV28 with TRBJ1-1, with a weak D call TRBD1 (5 bases). CDR3 length: 14 amino acids. Trimming removed 9 bases from V and 1 base from J, with 15 bases in between. CDR1 and CDR2 from the germline V gene are MDHEN and SYDVKM. The CDR3 DNA sequence: TGTGCCAGTTCCGGGGGGAGTACGAACACTGAAGCTTTCTTT. Translating gives CASSGGSTNTEAFF.

This clonotype was detected many times. The chain uses TRBV6-2 or TRBV6-3 and TRBJ2-5; TRBD1 matches at 8 bases. Unmatched junction bases numbered 10, after V lost 5 bases and J lost 2 bases. The CDR3 is made up of 16 amino acids. Germline assignment: CDR1 MNHEY and CDR2 SVGEGT. This CDR3 is CASSPYGQGAQETQYF. Here the CDR3 DNA reads TGTGCCAGCAGTCCCTACGGCCAGGGGGCGCAAGAGACCCAGTACTTC.

This clonotype has just a few counts. This chain connects TRBV5-1 to TRBJ1-1; TRBD1 aligns across 10 bases. The junction had 7 bases not matched to a gene; V was cut back by 0 bases and J by 5 bases. Germline loops: CDR1 SGHRS, CDR2 YFSETQ. The CDR3 loop spans 16 amino acids. CDR3 sequence: CASSLGTGGRWTEAFF. CDR3 coding DNA: TGCGCCAGCAGCTTGGGGACAGGGGGAAGGTGGACTGAAGCTTTCTTT.

This clonotype was seen a few times. The chain employs TRBV19 and TRBJ2-2; D may be TRBD1 (6 bases). Trimming removed 8 bases at V and 4 bases at J, with 23 bases between. CDR1 is LNHDA and CDR2 is SQIVND in the germline V gene (reference sequence). There are 17 residues in the CDR3. CDR3 DNA: TGTGCCAGTCAGAAACCGTATGGGCACAGGGTCACCGGGGAGCTGTTTTTT. Protein sequence: CASQKPYGHRVTGELFF.

There are many counts of this clonotype. The CDR3 here is CASTLGQGTDTQYF. The CDR3 coding sequence is TGTGCCAGCACTCTCGGACAGGGGACAGATACGCAGTATTTT. This rearrangement joins TRBV6-2 or TRBV6-3 to TRBJ2-3; 9 bases are shared with TRBD1. The CDR3 runs to 14 residues. Trimming at V came to 7 bases and at J to 3 bases, leaving 5 bases not matched to a gene. The germline V gene has CDR1 MNHEY and CDR2 SVGEGT.

In this sample, this clonotype turned up many times. V is TRBV3-1 and J is TRBJ2-2; 11 positions match TRBD1. Germline CDR1 LGHDT, CDR2 YNNKEL (reference sequence). Germline trimming cut 7 bases from V and 5 bases from J; bases unmatched to any gene: 12. The CDR3 length is 17 residues. CDR3 sequence: CASTTTGGTGGTGELFF. The CDR3 nucleotides read TGTGCCAGCACCACGACCGGAGGGACAGGGGGAACCGGGGAGCTGTTTTTT.

This clonotype has a count of ten or more. This chain's CDR3 is CASSRGLGNEQFF. In DNA form, the CDR3 reads TGTGCCAGCAGCCGGGGACTAGGAAATGAGCAGTTCTTC. The V and J genes are TRBV7-3 and TRBJ2-1; 8 bases map to TRBD2. CDR3 length equals 13 residues. Trimming removed 5 bases from V and 7 bases from J; junction bases left unmatched: 4. Germline CDR1 SGHTA, CDR2 FQGTGA.

This clonotype came up a few times. The rearrangement uses TRBV5-5 and TRBJ2-2; unclear D gene. Germline V CDR1 and CDR2: SGHKS, YYEKEE (reference sequence). The CDR3 runs to 16 residues. Trimming left V 0 bases short and J 3 bases short, with 12 bases between. The CDR3 DNA sequence: TGTGCCAGCAGCTTGGTAGGAGTCAAATACACCGGGGAGCTGTTTTTT. This gives the protein CASSLVGVKYTGELFF. The variable domain in full, completed from reference TRBV5-5 and TRBJ2-2, reads DAGVTQSPTHLIKTRGQQVTLRCSPISGHKSVSWYQQVLGQGPQFIFQYYEKEERGRGNFPDRFSARQFPNYSSELNVNALLLGDSALYLCASSLVGVKYTGELFFGEGSRLTVL.

This clonotype was counted many times. The V and J genes are TRBV3-1 and TRBJ2-7, with D tentatively TRBD2 (6 bases). From germline, CDR1 is LGHDT and CDR2 YNNKEL (reference sequence). The germline V and J ends were trimmed by 1 base and 0 bases, with 13 bases remaining between them. CDR3 length: 16 amino acids. The CDR3 DNA reads TGTGCCAGCAGCCAAGGAATCGACGGGAGCTCCTACGAGCAGTACTTC. It encodes CASSQGIDGSSYEQYF.

The chain carries TRBV29-1 and TRBJ2-2; the D gene is possibly TRBD1 (5 bases). The V end was cut by 4 bases, the J end by 2 bases, with 8 bases between. The CDR3 runs to 13 residues. Germline CDR1 is SQVTM and CDR2 is ANQGSEA. CDR3 nucleotides: TGCAGCGTTGCACGGACAAACACCGGGGAGCTGTTTTTT. This encodes CSVARTNTGELFF.

This CDR3 reads CASSWFSTDTQYF. CDR3 DNA sequence: TGTGCCAGCAGTTGGTTTAGCACAGATACGCAGTATTTT. The V and J genes are TRBV7-2 and TRBJ2-3; D call uncertain. The CDR3 loop spans 13 amino acids. Germline CDR1 is SGHTA and CDR2 is FQGNSA. Trimming shortened V by 6 bases and J by 0 bases, and 7 bases separated the two germline ends.

This clonotype appeared a few times. The chain uses TRBV6-1 and TRBJ2-7; 11 nucleotides align to TRBD2. J was trimmed by 3 bases and V by 6 bases; bases with no gene match: 4. Germline values: CDR1 MNHNS, CDR2 SASEGT. The CDR3 sequence is 14 residues long. CDR3: CASRQLAGVYEQYF. CDR3 nucleotides: TGTGCCAGCAGACAACTAGCGGGAGTCTACGAGCAGTACTTC.

In this sample, this clonotype turned up a few times. The V call is TRBV5-5, the J call TRBJ2-5; 11 nucleotides agree with TRBD2. V trimming: 3 bases; J trimming: 5 bases; junction bases outside the gene matches: 9. Looked up from germline, CDR1 is SGHKS and CDR2 is YYEKEE (reference sequence). The length of the CDR3 is 16 residues. CDR3 coding DNA: TGTGCCAGCAGCTCGGGTAGCGGGAGGGCCGGGGAGACCCAGTACTTC. It translates to CASSSGSGRAGETQYF.

The chain joins TRBV29-1 to TRBJ1-5; D call uncertain. Trimming removed 6 bases from V and 4 bases from J, with 13 bases in between. Germline CDR1 SQVTM, CDR2 ANQGSEA. This CDR3 spans 13 amino acids. CDR3 sequence reads: CSVRHSGNQPQHF. As DNA, the CDR3 is TGCAGCGTCCGCCACTCCGGGAATCAGCCCCAGCATTTT.

The sample holds many counts of this clonotype. The chain combines TRBV15 with TRBJ1-2; D remains ambiguous. The V gene's germline CDR1 is LNHNV and CDR2 YYDKDF (reference sequence). CDR3 length: 12 residues. Trimming took 4 bases from V and 0 from J, leaving 3 bases between them. The CDR3 spells CATSTSNYGYTF. CDR3 bases: TGTGCCACCAGCACCTCTAACTATGGCTACACCTTC.